A selection of T cell receptor beta chains follows, all from one sample in a study of blood T cell repertoires in COVID-19. The assay was immunoSEQ multiplex PCR, and TCRdb's table has in-frame clones only and misses some. The sample carries roughly 250,000 clones, approximately 89% recorded once. Sample: PBMCs or T cells enriched from blood (not recorded which). These receptors originate from a middle-aged woman with acute COVID-19. CDR3s include the opening cysteine and the closing phenylalanine or tryptophan. D genes are given only for firm matches. Where a row states a size, it is once, few, many or the class of an expanded clone; other rows omit it.

len	v_gene	j_gene	d_gene	abundance	CDR3aa	CDR3nt
14	TRBV7-9	TRBJ1-2	NA	NA	CASSPRQGSYGYTF	TGTGCCAGCAGCCCGAGGCAGGGAAGCTATGGCTACACCTTC
14	TRBV27	TRBJ1-1	NA	NA	CASSWGRKNTEAFF	TGTGCCAGCAGTTGGGGGCGAAAAAACACTGAAGCTTTCTTT
17	TRBV4-3	TRBJ2-3	TRBD1	NA	CASSQSVRGQIGDTQYF	TGCGCCAGCAGCCAATCCGTCCGGGGACAGATTGGAGATACGCAGTATTTT
16	TRBV7-2	TRBJ2-2	TRBD1	NA	CASSLTGGEVGGELFF	TGTGCCAGCAGCCTCACAGGGGGCGAGGTGGGCGGGGAGCTGTTTTTT
15	TRBV3-1/TRBV3-2	TRBJ1-1	NA	NA	CASSQVWRENTEAFF	TGTGCCAGCAGCCAAGTTTGGAGGGAGAACACTGAAGCTTTCTTT
16	TRBV19	TRBJ1-5	NA	NA	CASRGRTLANNQPQHF	TGTGCCAGTAGGGGAAGGACATTGGCCAACAATCAGCCCCAGCATTTT
15	TRBV13	TRBJ2-7	TRBD2	NA	CASSISSGRAYEQYF	TGTGCCAGCAGCATCTCTAGCGGGAGGGCCTACGAGCAGTACTTC
15	TRBV10-1	TRBJ1-6	NA	NA	CASSESIVPNSPLHF	TGCGCCAGCAGTGAGTCGATAGTACCCAATTCACCCCTCCACTTT
15	TRBV4-1	TRBJ2-3	TRBD1	NA	CASSLGQGLTDTQYF	TGCGCCAGCAGCCTGGGACAGGGTCTCACAGATACGCAGTATTTT
19	TRBV11-2	TRBJ1-1	NA	NA	CASSLDHQAADGMNTEAFF	TGTGCCAGCAGCTTAGATCATCAGGCCGCAGACGGAATGAACACTGAAGCTTTCTTT
14	TRBV25-1	TRBJ2-4	TRBD2	NA	CASRTSGRGDIQYF	TGTGCCAGCAGGACTAGCGGGAGAGGAGACATTCAGTACTTC
14	TRBV7-3	TRBJ2-3	NA	once	CASSRTSSTDTQYF	TGTGCCAGCAGCCGAACAAGTAGCACAGATACGCAGTATTTT
13	TRBV7-9	TRBJ1-1	TRBD1	NA	CASSFTGGTEAFF	TGTGCCAGCAGCTTTACAGGGGGTACTGAAGCTTTCTTT
15	TRBV19	TRBJ1-5	NA	NA	CASSIESPGNQPQHF	TGTGCCAGTAGTATAGAGAGTCCTGGCAATCAGCCCCAGCATTTT
15	TRBV7-7	TRBJ1-4	NA	few	CASSLARQQNEKLFF	TGTGCTAGCAGCTTAGCTAGACAACAAAATGAAAAACTGTTTTTT
13	TRBV10-1	TRBJ1-1	NA	NA	CASSDQGSTEAFF	TGCGCCAGCAGTGATCAGGGGAGCACTGAAGCTTTCTTT
12	TRBV12-3/TRBV12-4	TRBJ1-2	NA	NA	CATSRGGYGYTF	TGTGCCACGTCTAGGGGCGGCTATGGCTACACCTTC
17	TRBV23-1	TRBJ1-5	TRBD1	few	CASSQLPDRASNQPQHF	TGCGCCAGCAGTCAACTGCCGGACAGGGCAAGCAATCAGCCCCAGCATTTT
14	TRBV15	TRBJ1-5	NA	NA	CATSRDRGNQPQHF	TGTGCCACCAGCAGAGATCGGGGGAACCAGCCCCAGCATTTT
15	TRBV5-6	TRBJ2-5	TRBD2	NA	CASSGLADNQETQYF	TGTGCCAGCAGCGGACTAGCGGATAACCAAGAGACCCAGTACTTC
15	TRBV15	TRBJ2-1	NA	NA	CATSIPGSSINEQFF	TGTGCCACCAGCATTCCCGGGAGTTCAATCAATGAGCAGTTCTTC
13	TRBV19	TRBJ1-1	NA	NA	CASSLTGRTEAFF	TGTGCCAGTAGCTTGACAGGCCGAACTGAAGCTTTCTTT
14	TRBV6-5	TRBJ2-1	TRBD2	NA	CASSYSREVPEQFF	TGTGCCAGCAGTTACAGTCGGGAGGTGCCTGAGCAGTTCTTC
13	TRBV19	TRBJ1-1	NA	NA	CASSTQRNTEAFF	TGTGCCAGTAGTACACAGAGGAACACTGAAGCTTTCTTT
15	TRBV5-1	TRBJ1-2	TRBD1	NA	CASSLGTGGIEGYTF	TGCGCCAGCAGCTTAGGGACAGGGGGAATTGAAGGCTACACCTTC
14	TRBV2	TRBJ2-3	TRBD1	NA	CASNLNRGTDTQYF	TGTGCCAGCAATTTAAACAGGGGGACAGATACGCAGTATTTT
15	TRBV4-1	TRBJ1-1	TRBD1	NA	CASTPSGGPGTEAFF	TGCGCCAGCACCCCCTCAGGGGGGCCGGGCACTGAAGCTTTCTTT
14	TRBV7-2	TRBJ2-7	NA	NA	CASSPRTTSYEQYF	TGTGCCAGCAGCCCCCGGACTACTTCCTACGAGCAGTACTTC
14	TRBV11-3	TRBJ2-5	NA	NA	CASSFGAGVETQYF	TGTGCCAGCAGCTTCGGGGCAGGGGTTGAGACCCAGTACTTC
15	TRBV6-5	TRBJ2-5	TRBD1	NA	CASSLNRGYQETQYF	TGTGCCAGCAGCCTTAACAGGGGATACCAAGAGACCCAGTACTTC
14	TRBV28	TRBJ1-3	NA	NA	CASSSSGDRYTIYF	TGTGCCAGCAGTTCATCGGGGGATAGATACACCATATATTTT
11	TRBV12-3/TRBV12-4	TRBJ1-6	NA	NA	CASSLRGPLHF	TGTGCCAGCAGTCTCCGGGGACCCCTCCACTTT
14	TRBV5-1	TRBJ1-5	NA	NA	CASSPDSENQPQHF	TGCGCCAGCAGCCCTGACAGCGAGAATCAGCCCCAGCATTTT
14	TRBV10-2	TRBJ2-2	NA	NA	CASSPSGHSGELFF	TGCGCCAGCAGTCCATCGGGACATTCCGGGGAGCTGTTTTTT
16	TRBV9	TRBJ2-3	NA	NA	CASSVVPSPAPDTQYF	TGTGCCAGCAGCGTAGTTCCTAGCCCCGCCCCAGATACGCAGTATTTT
11	TRBV2	TRBJ1-1	NA	NA	CASSQTVEAFF	TGTGCCAGCAGTCAGACAGTAGAAGCTTTCTTT
12	TRBV7-9	TRBJ1-2	NA	NA	CASSFEVGGYTF	TGTGCCAGCAGCTTTGAGGTTGGTGGCTACACCTTC
13	TRBV6-2/TRBV6-3	TRBJ2-1	NA	NA	CASSSRQYNEQFF	TGTGCCAGCAGTAGCAGACAGTACAATGAGCAGTTCTTC
15	TRBV5-1	TRBJ2-1	TRBD2	NA	CASSFGGTTSQEQFF	TGCGCCAGCAGCTTCGGAGGGACTACCTCCCAGGAGCAGTTCTTC
15	TRBV5-1	TRBJ1-4	NA	NA	CASSLEAGISEKLFF	TGCGCCAGCAGCTTGGAGGCAGGAATAAGTGAAAAACTGTTTTTT
16	TRBV7-9	TRBJ2-3	NA	NA	CASSPAGRKHTDTQYF	TGTGCCAGCAGCCCTGCGGGACGAAAACACACAGATACGCAGTATTTT
17	TRBV7-9	TRBJ2-1	TRBD2	NA	CASTPGEREGHHNEQFF	TGTGCCAGCACCCCCGGAGAGCGGGAGGGGCACCACAATGAGCAGTTCTTC
14	TRBV5-1	TRBJ2-5	TRBD2	NA	CASSDGLVGETQYF	TGCGCCAGCAGCGACGGACTAGTCGGAGAGACCCAGTACTTC
18	TRBV7-6	TRBJ2-2	TRBD1	NA	CASSLALRTGGRTGELFF	TGTGCCAGCAGCTTAGCGCTTCGGACAGGGGGAAGAACCGGGGAGCTGTTTTTT
13	TRBV4-3	TRBJ2-3	NA	once	CASSRRGADTQYF	TGCGCCAGCAGCCGCAGGGGAGCAGATACGCAGTATTTT
15	TRBV5-4	TRBJ2-6	TRBD1	NA	CATRQGSAGANVLTF	TGTGCCACAAGACAGGGGAGTGCGGGGGCCAACGTCCTGACTTTC
15	TRBV27	TRBJ2-2	NA	NA	CASSLRLGNTGELFF	TGTGCCAGCAGTTTAAGGCTAGGGAACACCGGGGAGCTGTTTTTT
15	TRBV28	TRBJ1-3	NA	NA	CASSLNPGEGNTIYF	TGTGCCAGCAGTTTGAATCCAGGGGAAGGAAACACCATATATTTT
13	TRBV28	TRBJ1-1	TRBD1	NA	CASSQGAPTEAFF	TGTGCCAGCAGCCAGGGGGCGCCCACTGAAGCTTTCTTT
15	TRBV24-1	TRBJ2-7	TRBD1	NA	CATSDRGQRSYEQYF	TGTGCCACCAGTGACCGGGGACAGCGGTCCTACGAGCAGTACTTC
14	TRBV18	TRBJ2-1	NA	few	CASSPGTSYNEQFF	TGTGCCAGCTCACCTGGGACTTCGTACAATGAGCAGTTCTTC
16	TRBV10-3	TRBJ2-5	NA	NA	CAISEGGARREETQYF	TGTGCCATCAGTGAAGGCGGAGCCAGGCGGGAAGAGACCCAGTACTTC